These 20 T cell receptor beta chains came from one sample sequenced in a study of graft-versus-host responses after intestinal transplantation (dated by TCRdb to the early 2020s). Library preparation employed the immunoSEQ multiplex PCR assay. The immuneACCESS repertoire file appears here via TCRdb, limited to in-frame rearrangements. These files lack a portion of the clones; in checked studies, under half of the deficit traces to unresolved V genes, and the cause of the others is not known. The sample table contains under 100,000 clones; only one count was recorded for about 94% of them. Around 0.18% of the sample belongs to the ten largest clones. In light of the paper, this sample's time point label describes: cells obtained before transplantation from donor or recipient. No cognate antigen is known for these TCRs. Sequences were derived from unstimulated CD4+ T cells sorted from spleen or lymph node cells, sampled before transplant. All receptors derive from a human donor who was the organ donor for an intestinal transplant.

The chain uses TRBV4-1 and TRBJ1-6; D call uncertain. The germline V gene encodes CDR1 MGHRA and CDR2 YSYEKL. V was trimmed by 1 base and J by 6 bases, leaving 10 bases between them. The CDR3 runs 15 residues. Here the CDR3 DNA reads TGCGCCAGCAGCCAAGGGCGGGAGGGTAATTCACCCCTCCACTTT. Its translation: CASSQGREGNSPLHF.

The rearrangement joins TRBV5-1 to TRBJ1-2; a possible D gene is TRBD1 (6 bases). CDR1 is SGHRS and CDR2 is YFSETQ in the germline V gene. This CDR3 spans 14 amino acids. V gave up 0 bases and J gave up 0 bases, with 6 bases separating them. The CDR3 protein is CASSLGTANYGYTF. CDR3 bases: TGCGCCAGCAGCTTGGGGACAGCTAACTATGGCTACACCTTC.

The chain uses TRBV15 and TRBJ2-1; D ambiguous. Trimming removed 6 bases from V and 1 base from J, with 16 bases in between. CDR3 length: 16 amino acids. CDR1 is LNHNV and CDR2 is YYDKDF in the germline V gene (reference sequence). CDR3 region: CATSSSGFYSYNEQFF. As DNA, the CDR3 is TGTGCCACCAGTAGCTCCGGGTTTTATTCCTACAATGAGCAGTTCTTC.

The chain couples TRBV5-1 to TRBJ1-3; no firm D call. The CDR3 extends over 14 amino acids. Per germline, CDR1 SGHRS and CDR2 YFSETQ. V was pared by 5 bases and J by 0 bases, with 9 bases between. CDR3 in amino acids: CASSSGYSGNTIYF. The CDR3 nucleotides are TGCGCCAGCAGTTCGGGTTACTCTGGAAACACCATATATTTT.

This chain links TRBV5-1 with TRBJ1-1; 7 nucleotides align to TRBD1. J gave up 0 bases and V 3 bases, and 11 bases lay outside the gene matches. Per germline, CDR1 SGHRS and CDR2 YFSETQ. The CDR3 spans 17 residues. The CDR3 DNA reads as TGCGCCAGCAGCTCTGGGACAGCGAACCTCATGAACACTGAAGCTTTCTTT. Its translation: CASSSGTANLMNTEAFF.

The CDR3 DNA is TGTGCCAGCAGCTTAGGAGAACAGGGTGGCTACACCTTC. Amino acids: CASSLGEQGGYTF. The V and J genes are TRBV11-3 and TRBJ1-2; D is possibly TRBD1 (6 bases). CDR1 and CDR2 (germline): SGHNT, YENEEA. Trimming took 1 base from V and 7 from J, leaving 10 bases between them. The CDR3 is made up of 13 amino acids.

The chain is built from TRBV2 and TRBJ2-5, with D perhaps TRBD1 (5 bases). Germline assignment: CDR1 SNHLY and CDR2 FYNNEI. V was pared by 6 bases and J by 3 bases, with 14 bases between. This CDR3 has 14 residues. CDR3 amino acids: CASSPLGVKETQYF. In nucleotides, the CDR3 is TGTGCCAGCAGCCCCCTAGGGGTCAAAGAGACCCAGTACTTC.

The rearrangement links TRBV6-1 to TRBJ2-3; a possible D gene is TRBD1 (7 bases). There are 15 residues in the CDR3. V lost 6 bases and J lost 1, with 14 bases in between. Germline CDR1 reads MNHNS; CDR2 reads SASEGT. For the CDR3, the DNA is TGTGCCAGCAGCTTCAGGGGGGTGGGCACAGATACGCAGTATTTT. Protein: CASSFRGVGTDTQYF.

V usage is TRBV5-8 and J usage is TRBJ1-3; tentative D call: TRBD1 (5 bases). Germline CDR1 and CDR2: SGHTS and YDEGEE. Trimming left V 1 base short and J 3 bases short, with 14 bases between. There are 16 residues in the CDR3. The CDR3 loop is CASSLMGVIHGNTIYF. CDR3 sequence (DNA): TGTGCCAGCAGCTTGATGGGGGTGATACATGGAAACACCATATATTTT.

The V gene is TRBV6-5, the J gene TRBJ2-7; 9 nucleotides match TRBD1. V lost 5 bases, J lost 3 bases, and 5 bases stayed unmatched. The V gene's germline CDR1 is MNHEY and CDR2 SVGAGI. The CDR3 loop spans 14 amino acids. The CDR3 region is CASSPGTGNYEQYF. CDR3 nucleotide sequence: TGTGCCAGCAGTCCCGGGACAGGGAACTACGAGCAGTACTTC.

The rearrangement uses TRBV19 and TRBJ2-4; the match to TRBD2 covers 7 bases. After removal of 3 bases from V and 5 bases from J, the junction contained 13 bases not matched to a gene. Looked up from germline, CDR1 is LNHDA and CDR2 is SQIVND (reference sequence). The CDR3 sequence is 17 residues long. In DNA, the CDR3 is TGTGCCAGTAGTATCCGGGACGGGGGGATTTCTGAAAACATTCAGTACTTC. This codes for CASSIRDGGISENIQYF.

The chain uses TRBV5-1 and TRBJ1-1; TRBD1 aligns across 8 bases. Unmatched junction bases numbered 4, after V lost 2 bases and J lost 1 base. The CDR3 is 15 residues long. The V gene's germline CDR1 is SGHRS and CDR2 YFSETQ. CDR3 residues: CASSLAGQGNTEAFF. The CDR3 DNA reads as TGCGCCAGCAGCTTAGCAGGACAGGGGAACACTGAAGCTTTCTTT.

The V call is TRBV19, the J call TRBJ1-6; 10 nucleotides align to TRBD1. CDR3 length equals 16 residues. The junction had 9 bases not matched to a gene; V was cut back by 3 bases and J by 10 bases. The germline V gene has CDR1 LNHDA and CDR2 SQIVND (reference sequence). Here the CDR3 DNA reads TGTGCCAGTAGTATTCAAGGGGACAGGGGTCGCTCACCCCTCCACTTT. Its protein product is CASSIQGDRGRSPLHF.

The chain combines TRBV7-2 with TRBJ2-3; the match to TRBD2 covers 12 bases. CDR1 SGHTA and CDR2 FQGNSA come from the germline V gene. V trimming: 7 bases; J trimming: 1 base; junction bases outside the gene matches: 12. The CDR3 sequence is 18 residues long. The CDR3 reads CASTLGASGGAGTDTQYF. As DNA, the CDR3 is TGTGCCAGCACCCTTGGGGCTAGCGGGGGGGCGGGCACAGATACGCAGTATTTT.

The genes are TRBV28 and TRBJ1-2; 7 bases are shared with TRBD1. V lost 5 bases, J lost 7 bases, and 10 bases stayed unmatched. Germline V gene data show CDR1 as MDHEN and CDR2 as SYDVKM. The CDR3 length is 14 residues. The CDR3, as DNA: TGTGCCAGCAGTCTCGACAGGGCGCTCGCTGGCTACACCTTC. Encoded protein: CASSLDRALAGYTF.

The gene calls are TRBV20-1 and TRBJ1-2; D is uncertain. V lost 6 bases and J lost 6, with 11 bases in between. The CDR3 has 11 amino acids. In germline, CDR1 is DFQATT, CDR2 SNEGSKA (reference sequence). The chain's CDR3 is CSAAQENGYTF. The CDR3 DNA reads as TGCAGTGCCGCGCAAGAAAATGGCTACACCTTC.

This rearrangement joins TRBV5-4 to TRBJ2-7, with a tentative D call TRBD1 (6 bases). Germline assignment: CDR1 SGHNT and CDR2 YYREEE (reference sequence). The germline V and J ends were trimmed by 2 bases and 2 bases, with 11 bases remaining between them. The CDR3 sequence is 14 residues long. The CDR3, as DNA: TGTGCCAGCAGCTTTTATGGGGGCGCCTACGAGCAGTACTTC. It is translated as CASSFYGGAYEQYF.

The rearrangement links TRBV6-4 to TRBJ1-2, with unresolved D. Looked up from germline, CDR1 is MRHNA and CDR2 is SNTAGT. The CDR3 is made up of 12 amino acids. Trimming stripped 2 bases from V and 3 bases from J, with 4 bases between. The CDR3 DNA sequence: TGTGCCAGCAGTGACGGCTACTATGGCTACACCTTC. Protein: CASSDGYYGYTF.

A word on this clone: At one of its ends the junction is not consistent with the germline gene, which may arise from a read error. V gene TRBV5-1 combines with J gene TRBJ2-1; D may be TRBD1 (5 bases). The CDR3 runs to 14 residues. CDR1 and CDR2 from the germline V gene are SGHRS and YFSETQ. The CDR3 region is CASSSDTSFNEQFF. CDR3 sequence (DNA): TGCGCCAGCAGCTCGGACACCTCCTTCAATGAGCAGTTCTTC.

The CDR3 DNA sequence: TGTGCCAGTCCGGGACTTGAGTCCTACAATGAGCAGTTCTTC. Translating it yields CASPGLESYNEQFF. V usage is TRBV2 and J usage is TRBJ2-1; possible D gene TRBD2, 6 bases. This CDR3 contains 14 residues. The V gene lost 9 bases and the J gene lost 1 base, with 13 bases spanning the gap. Germline V gene data show CDR1 as SNHLY and CDR2 as FYNNEI.